The present T cell receptor beta chain was sequenced within a study of blood T cell repertoires in COVID-19. In the study overall: Sources were T cells, B-cell-depleted T cells, or PBMCs; the material itself was cDNA or gDNA.

V was clipped by 5 bases and J by 5 bases, with 13 bases between them. Germline V CDR1 and CDR2: MNHEY, SMNVEV (reference sequence). CDR3 length equals 14 residues. Sequenced by immunoSEQ multiplex PCR; TCRdb stores in-frame clones only, minus some. The table shows approximately 220,000 clones, with 83% occurring only once. The chain links TRBV27 to TRBJ2-1; D may be TRBD1 (5 bases). Sequencing was done on a sample of peripheral blood. The sequence was obtained from a middle-aged woman with active or convalescent COVID-19. The CDR3: CASSPSPRDNEQFF. CDR3 nucleotide sequence: TGTGCCAGCAGTCCAAGCCCCAGGGACAATGAGCAGTTCTTC.